This T cell receptor beta chain stems from a study of cytomegalovirus exposure and HLA in healthy donors. The CDR3 length is 13 residues. J gave up 4 bases and V 5 bases, and 1 base lay outside the gene matches. Germline assignment: CDR1 SGHTA and CDR2 FQGNSA. A multiplex PCR was run with 60 Vbeta primers and 13 Jbeta primers. The method was immunoSEQ multiplex PCR; TCRdb's version includes in-frame clones alone and lacks a portion of them. Found here are 100,000 to 150,000 clones, around three quarters of them singletons; the top ten hold over 1.5%. The chain carries TRBV7-2 and TRBJ1-2; TRBD1 matches at 10 bases. The clonotype originates from a woman aged 45 to 65 in good health and CMV-seronegative. The sample comprised PBMCs. CDR3 region: CASSRTGGYGYTF. CDR3 coding DNA: TGTGCCAGCAGCCGGACAGGGGGCTATGGCTACACCTTC.